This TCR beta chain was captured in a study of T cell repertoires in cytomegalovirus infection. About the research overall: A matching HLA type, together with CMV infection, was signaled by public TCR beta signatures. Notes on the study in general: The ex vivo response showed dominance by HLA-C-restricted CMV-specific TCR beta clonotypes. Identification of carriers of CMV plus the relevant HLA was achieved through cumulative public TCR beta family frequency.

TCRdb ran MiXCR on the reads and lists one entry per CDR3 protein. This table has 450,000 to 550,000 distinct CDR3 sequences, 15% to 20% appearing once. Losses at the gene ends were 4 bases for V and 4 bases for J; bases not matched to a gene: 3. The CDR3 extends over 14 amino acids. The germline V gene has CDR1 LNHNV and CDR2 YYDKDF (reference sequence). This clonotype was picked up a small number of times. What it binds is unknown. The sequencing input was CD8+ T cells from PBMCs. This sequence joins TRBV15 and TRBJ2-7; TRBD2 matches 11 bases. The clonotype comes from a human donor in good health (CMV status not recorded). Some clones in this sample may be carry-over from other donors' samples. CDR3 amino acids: CATSTGTSGYEQYF. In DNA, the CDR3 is TGTGCCACCAGCACCGGGACTAGCGGTTACGAGCAGTACTTC.